Here is one TCR beta chain with its context. Profiled with immunoSEQ multiplex PCR; TCRdb holds only in-frame clones, not every one. The sample has fewer than 90,000 clones, 90% to 95% seen once. This sample was included in a study of T cell changes during pregnancy in multiple sclerosis. Germline values: CDR1 LNHDA, CDR2 SQIVND (reference sequence). With 3 bases clipped from V and 6 bases from J, the junction kept 0 bases outside the gene matches. This CDR3 is built from 13 residues. This chain uses TRBV19 with TRBJ2-2, with 8 bases lining up with TRBD2. The sequenced sample was peripheral blood, obtained after pregnancy. The receptor's source is a female donor in good health, enrolled as a control in a pregnancy study. The DNA for the CDR3 is TGTGCCAGTAGTATCGGGGGGGCCGGGGAGCTGTTTTTT. Its translation is CASSIGGAGELFF.